What follows is one TCR beta chain and its context. The data belong to a study of shared T cell receptors in the human thymus. The V and J ends lost 5 bases and 8 bases, in that order; junction bases with no gene match: 5. The CDR3 is 12 amino acids. Germline-derived CDR1 and CDR2 are LGHNA and YNFKEQ. The repertoire was sequenced with immunoSEQ multiplex PCR; TCRdb's copy has only in-frame clones and lacks some. The sample consists of about 660,000 clones, roughly 90% of them appearing once. The sample was also reused in another study, on human thymus T cells. From that second work: Related research examined unrelated individuals and reported that their thymic repertoires overlapped highly.

The specimen sequenced was thymocytes. The genes are TRBV4-2 and TRBJ2-7, with TRBD1 matching 8 bases. The clonotype comes from a boy younger than two with a congenital heart defect. CDR3 amino acids: CASSTRQGKQYF. CDR3 DNA sequence: TGTGCCAGCAGCACACGACAGGGGAAGCAGTACTTC.